What follows is one T cell receptor (beta chain) and its context. This sample is part of a study of OX40 agonist ivuxolimab in advanced cancers. Using immunoSEQ multiplex PCR, the repertoire was profiled, and TCRdb retains in-frame clones only, with some absent. The sample yields fewer than 45,000 clones, roughly 89% seen once. Trimming removed 3 bases from V and 6 bases from J, with 8 bases in between. The CDR3 loop spans 13 amino acids. CDR1 SGHTA and CDR2 FQGNSA come from the germline V gene. The V and J genes are TRBV7-2 and TRBJ2-2; perhaps TRBD2 as D (6 bases). Here the sequenced sample was CD4+ or CD8+ T cells sorted from blood, taken in a trial of the OX40 agonist ivuxolimab. The receptor's source is an adult with an advanced solid tumor such as melanoma, head and neck, liver or kidney cancer. CDR3 amino acids: CASSFPGAGELFF. The CDR3 coding sequence is TGTGCCAGCAGCTTCCCGGGGGCCGGGGAGCTGTTTTTT.